This T cell receptor beta chain was identified in a study of post-analysis software for immune sequencing data. General study results and limits: With F measure, samples from one preparation batch clustered together strongly. People with multiple sclerosis had a significantly lower normalized Chao1 diversity than controls did. Roughly 5 TRBV segments were significantly more frequent in patients than in controls. TRBV5-6, TRBV5-1 and TRBV20-1 were among these segments.

V shed 3 bases and J shed 7 bases, with 18 bases lying between them. The CDR3 sequence is 15 residues long. The germline V gene encodes CDR1 KGHSH and CDR2 LQKENI. Libraries were made from TCR beta cDNA, and they carried unique molecular identifiers. From roughly 1 to 10 million T cells, roughly 530,000 cDNA molecules were obtained. TCRdb processed the PCR reads anew with MiXCR; each CDR3 protein has one entry. The sample yields a few hundred thousand distinct CDR3 sequences, roughly 36% seen once. Of note for this clonotype: What it binds is not known.

The chain employs TRBV18 and TRBJ2-5, with D unresolved. This sequence originates from a girl aged 5-17 years with multiple sclerosis. The sample consisted of blood. The CDR3 is CASSPSRTMEGTQYF. In DNA form, the CDR3 reads TGTGCCAGCTCACCGAGTAGGACCATGGAAGGGACCCAGTACTTC.